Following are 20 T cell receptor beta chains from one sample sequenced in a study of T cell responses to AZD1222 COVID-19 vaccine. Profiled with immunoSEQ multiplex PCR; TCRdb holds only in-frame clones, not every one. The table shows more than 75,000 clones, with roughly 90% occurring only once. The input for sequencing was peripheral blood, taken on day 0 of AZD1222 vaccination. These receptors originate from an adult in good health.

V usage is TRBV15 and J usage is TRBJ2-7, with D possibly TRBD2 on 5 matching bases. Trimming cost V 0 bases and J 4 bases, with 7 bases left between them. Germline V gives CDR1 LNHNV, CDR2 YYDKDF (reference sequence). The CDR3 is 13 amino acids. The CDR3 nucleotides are TGTGCCACCAGCAGAGAGAGGGCTTACGAGCAGTACTTC. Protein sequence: CATSRERAYEQYF.

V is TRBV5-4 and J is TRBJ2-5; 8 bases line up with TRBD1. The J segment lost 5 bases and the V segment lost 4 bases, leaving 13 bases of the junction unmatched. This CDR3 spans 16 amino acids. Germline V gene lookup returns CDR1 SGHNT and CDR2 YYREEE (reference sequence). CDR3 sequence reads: CASSRTGTGGKETQYF. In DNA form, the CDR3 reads TGTGCCAGCAGCCGGACCGGGACAGGAGGCAAGGAGACCCAGTACTTC. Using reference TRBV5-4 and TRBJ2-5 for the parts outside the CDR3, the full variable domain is ETGVTQSPTHLIKTRGQQVTLRCSSQSGHNTVSWYQQALGQGPQFIFQYYREEENGRGNFPPRFSGLQFPNYSSELNVNALELDDSALYLCASSRTGTGGKETQYFGPGTRLLVL.

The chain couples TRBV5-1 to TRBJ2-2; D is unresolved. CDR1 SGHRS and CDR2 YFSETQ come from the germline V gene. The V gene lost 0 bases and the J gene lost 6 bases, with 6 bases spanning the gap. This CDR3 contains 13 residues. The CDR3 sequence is CASSLVEAGELFF. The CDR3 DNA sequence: TGCGCCAGCAGCTTGGTGGAAGCCGGGGAGCTGTTTTTT.

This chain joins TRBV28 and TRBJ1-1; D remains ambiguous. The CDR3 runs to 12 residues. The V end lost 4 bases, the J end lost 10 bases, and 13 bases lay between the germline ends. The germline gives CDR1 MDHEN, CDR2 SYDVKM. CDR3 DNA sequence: TGTGCCAGCAGTTACGGGCCCCGTGGAGCTTTCTTT. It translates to CASSYGPRGAFF.

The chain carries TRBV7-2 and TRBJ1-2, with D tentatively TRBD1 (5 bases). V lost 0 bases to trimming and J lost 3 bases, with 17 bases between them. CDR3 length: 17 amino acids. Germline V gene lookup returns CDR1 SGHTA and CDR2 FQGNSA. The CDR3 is CASSLASQRWGDYGYTF. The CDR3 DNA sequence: TGTGCCAGCAGCTTAGCGTCGCAGAGGTGGGGCGACTATGGCTACACCTTC.

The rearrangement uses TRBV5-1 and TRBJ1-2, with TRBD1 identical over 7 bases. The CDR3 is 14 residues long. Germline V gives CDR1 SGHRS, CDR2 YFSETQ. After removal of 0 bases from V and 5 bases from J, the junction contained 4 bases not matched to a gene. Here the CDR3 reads CASSLGGQSYGYTF. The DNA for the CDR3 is TGCGCCAGCAGCTTGGGGGGACAGAGTTATGGCTACACCTTC.

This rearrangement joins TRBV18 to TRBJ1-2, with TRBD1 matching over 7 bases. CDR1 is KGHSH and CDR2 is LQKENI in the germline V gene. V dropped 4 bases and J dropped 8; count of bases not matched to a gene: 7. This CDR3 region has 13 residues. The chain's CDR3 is CASSHGTEYGYTF. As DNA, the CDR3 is TGTGCCAGCTCACATGGGACAGAATACGGCTACACCTTC.

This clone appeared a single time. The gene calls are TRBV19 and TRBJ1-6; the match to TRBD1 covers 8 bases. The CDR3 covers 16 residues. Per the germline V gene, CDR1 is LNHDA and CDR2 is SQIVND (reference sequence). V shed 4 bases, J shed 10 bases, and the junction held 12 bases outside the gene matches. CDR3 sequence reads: CASSTLGDRTFSPLHF. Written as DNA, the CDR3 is TGTGCCAGTAGTACCTTAGGGGACAGGACTTTCTCACCCCTCCACTTT.

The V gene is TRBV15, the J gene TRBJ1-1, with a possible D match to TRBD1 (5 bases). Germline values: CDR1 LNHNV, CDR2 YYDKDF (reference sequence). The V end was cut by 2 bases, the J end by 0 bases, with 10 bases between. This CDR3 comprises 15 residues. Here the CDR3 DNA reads TGTGCCACCAGCAGACCCGGGACGGTGAACACTGAAGCTTTCTTT. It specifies CATSRPGTVNTEAFF.

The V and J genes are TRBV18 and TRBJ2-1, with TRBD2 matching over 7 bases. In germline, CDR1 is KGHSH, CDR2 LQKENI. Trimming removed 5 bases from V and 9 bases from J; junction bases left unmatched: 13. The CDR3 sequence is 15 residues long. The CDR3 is CASSGSYSTSTEQFF. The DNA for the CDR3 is TGTGCCAGCTCAGGATCCTACTCGACTAGCACTGAGCAGTTCTTC.

CDR3 amino acids: CSASDREETQYF. The CDR3 region has the DNA TGCAGTGCTAGTGACAGAGAGGAGACCCAGTACTTC. V gene TRBV20-1 combines with J gene TRBJ2-5, with D perhaps TRBD1 (5 bases). V was shortened by 3 bases and J by 5 bases, with 10 bases between the two germline ends. The CDR3 covers 12 residues. Germline V lookup: CDR1 DFQATT, CDR2 SNEGSKA (reference sequence).

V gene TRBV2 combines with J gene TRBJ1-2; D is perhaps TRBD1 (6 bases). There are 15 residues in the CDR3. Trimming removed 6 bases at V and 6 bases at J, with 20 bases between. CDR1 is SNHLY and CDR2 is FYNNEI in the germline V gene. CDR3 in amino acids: CASRGGDSSADGYTF. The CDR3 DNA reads TGTGCCAGCAGGGGGGGCGACAGCTCAGCGGATGGCTACACCTTC.

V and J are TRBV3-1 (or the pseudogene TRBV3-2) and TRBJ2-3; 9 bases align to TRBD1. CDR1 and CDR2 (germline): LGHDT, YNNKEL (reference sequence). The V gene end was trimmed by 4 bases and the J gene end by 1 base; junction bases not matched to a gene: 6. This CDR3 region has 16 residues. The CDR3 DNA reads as TGTGCCAGCAGCCTTACAGGGGGCTTCGGCACAGATACGCAGTATTTT. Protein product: CASSLTGGFGTDTQYF.

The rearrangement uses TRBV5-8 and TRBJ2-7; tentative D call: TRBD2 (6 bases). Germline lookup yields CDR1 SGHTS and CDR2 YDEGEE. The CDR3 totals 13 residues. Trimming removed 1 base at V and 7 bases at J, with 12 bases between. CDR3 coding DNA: TGTGCCAGCAGCTTGTCGGGAGTGGGGGAGCAGTACTTC. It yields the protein CASSLSGVGEQYF.

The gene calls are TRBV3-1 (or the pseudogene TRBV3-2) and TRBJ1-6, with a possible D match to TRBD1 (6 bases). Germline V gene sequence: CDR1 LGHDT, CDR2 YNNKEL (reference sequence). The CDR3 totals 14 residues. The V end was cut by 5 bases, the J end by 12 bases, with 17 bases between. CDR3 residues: CASSGRQAVKPLHF. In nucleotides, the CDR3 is TGTGCCAGCAGCGGGCGACAGGCCGTGAAACCCCTCCACTTT.

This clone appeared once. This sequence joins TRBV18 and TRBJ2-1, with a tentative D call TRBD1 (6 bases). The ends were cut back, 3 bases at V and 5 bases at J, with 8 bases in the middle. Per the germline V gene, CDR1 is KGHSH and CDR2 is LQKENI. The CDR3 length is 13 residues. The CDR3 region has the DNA TGTGCCAGCTCACCCGGGACAAACAATGAGCAGTTCTTC. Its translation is CASSPGTNNEQFF. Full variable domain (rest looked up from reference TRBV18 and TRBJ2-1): NAGVMQNPRHLVRRRGQEARLRCSPMKGHSHVYWYRQLPEEGLKFMVYLQKENIIDESGMPKERFSAEFPKEGPSILRIQQVVRGDSAAYFCASSPGTNNEQFFGPGTRLTVL.

As DNA, the CDR3 is TGTGCCAGCAGTTACTCCCACGGGACTAGCGGTCGCACAGATACGCAGTATTTT. Its protein product is CASSYSHGTSGRTDTQYF. This sequence joins TRBV6-2 or TRBV6-3 and TRBJ2-3; 11 nucleotides align to TRBD2. The CDR3 is made up of 18 amino acids. Trimming took 0 bases from V and 1 from J; bases not matched to a gene: 6. Germline CDR1 is MNHEY and CDR2 is SVGEGT.

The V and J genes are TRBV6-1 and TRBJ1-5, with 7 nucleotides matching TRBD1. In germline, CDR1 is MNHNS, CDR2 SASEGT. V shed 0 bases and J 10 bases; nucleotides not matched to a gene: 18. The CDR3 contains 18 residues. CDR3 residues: CASSEAGPGQGDFRPQHF. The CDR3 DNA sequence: TGTGCCAGCAGTGAAGCGGGCCCAGGGCAGGGGGATTTCCGCCCCCAGCATTTT.

The CDR3 spells CASSPGTGSGNTIYF. DNA of the CDR3: TGTGCCAGCAGCCCCGGGACAGGCTCTGGAAACACCATATATTTT. This rearrangement joins TRBV5-4 to TRBJ1-3, with TRBD1 matching 8 bases. CDR1 SGHNT and CDR2 YYREEE come from the germline V gene (reference sequence). V gave up 4 bases and J gave up 0 bases; unmatched junction bases: 3. The CDR3 is 15 amino acids.

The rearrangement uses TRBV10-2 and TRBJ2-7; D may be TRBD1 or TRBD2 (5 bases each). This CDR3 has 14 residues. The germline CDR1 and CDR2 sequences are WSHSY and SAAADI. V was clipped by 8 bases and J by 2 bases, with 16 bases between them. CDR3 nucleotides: TGCGCCAGCTATCCGGGGCCTCTAACCTACGAGCAGTACTTC. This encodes CASYPGPLTYEQYF.